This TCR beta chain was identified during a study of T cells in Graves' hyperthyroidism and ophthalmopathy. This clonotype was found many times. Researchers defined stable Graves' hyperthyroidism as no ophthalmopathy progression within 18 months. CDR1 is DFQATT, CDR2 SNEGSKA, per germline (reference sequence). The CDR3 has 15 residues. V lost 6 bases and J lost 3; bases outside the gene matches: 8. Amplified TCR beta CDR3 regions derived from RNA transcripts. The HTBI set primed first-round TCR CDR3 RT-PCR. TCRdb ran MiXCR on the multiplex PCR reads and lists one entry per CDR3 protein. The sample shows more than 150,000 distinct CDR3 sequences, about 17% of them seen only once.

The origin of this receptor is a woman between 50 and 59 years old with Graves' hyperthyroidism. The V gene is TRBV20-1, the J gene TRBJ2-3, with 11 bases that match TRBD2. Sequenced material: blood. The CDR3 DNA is TGCAGTGCAGAACTAGCGGGGGTGTTAACAGATACGCAGTATTTT. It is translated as CSAELAGVLTDTQYF.